This TCR beta chain was observed in a study of cytomegalovirus exposure and HLA in healthy donors (dated by TCRdb to about 2017). At the level of the whole study: In an earlier analysis of some 610 of the donors, roughly 300 Gb of sequence data and 117 million unique TCR beta sequences from about 179 million T cells were reported. Both class I and class II loci were covered by HLA typing, at four-digit resolution. To predict cytomegalovirus infection status, the study brought together high-throughput TCR immunosequencing, statistical association of individual TCRs with disease status, and machine learning. Alongside the repertoire data, information on donor age, sex, ethnicity and CMV serostatus was compiled. Across about 380 genotyped donors of the cohort, an average of approximately 240,000 unique TCR beta nucleotide sequences per donor were sequenced, and approximately 17% of those sequences were non-productive. The number of typed donors differed by locus: about 620-640 for A, B, C, DRB1 and DQB1; 522 for DQA1; approximately 610 for DPA1; and some 430 for DPB1. In a later analysis, previously published TCR beta repertoires from fewer than 750 donors were re-analyzed and high-resolution HLA genotyping was added so that TCR occurrence patterns could be studied. The study used immunosequencing to profile the T cell repertoires of approximately 650 subjects and linked those repertoires to cytomegalovirus serostatus. The later analysis used no new phenotypic data to find candidate immune exposures, relying instead on TCR beta sequences and their occurrence across donors. Genome-wide SNP genotypes for about 60% of the 666 donors were used in a later genetic analysis, which treated that subset as a discovery cohort. To decide whether each TCR beta V gene segment behaved as functional or pseudogenic, an earlier analysis of 587 of the donors relied on high-throughput TCR beta sequencing. The aim of the study was to test whether cataloging public T cell receptors could identify signatures of past pathogen exposure. Roughly 5 DR-DQ haplotypes were handled as single units for association and clustering, since linkage in the cohort was strong. All discovery cohort repertoires had been generated using a single sequencing platform. Of the roughly 400 genotyped donors, around 81% fell in the genetic ancestry cluster associated with self-reported Caucasian donors. In addition to the first cohort of approximately 650 subjects, a separate validation cohort of approximately 120 different subjects was used. An early release that covered fewer than 750 HLA-typed donors contained around 300 gigabases of sequencing data and around 80 million unique TCR sequences.

To note about this clone: Its antigen is unknown. No base quality values were provided; no much bigger clone lies one nucleotide off.

General conclusions and limits of the study: The only immune exposure information available for the cohort was CMV serostatus. Assigning TCR associations to individual alleles was difficult when HLA alleles, especially DR and DQ, strongly co-occurred. V-gene and J-gene trimming of TCR beta chains was associated with a missense DCLRE1C variant in a later genetic analysis, and the association was replicated in an independent cohort. Only TCR beta chains were sequenced in this cohort, and the absence of alpha or paired-chain data limited detectable features. A later analysis associated 15,000 to 20,000 TCR beta sequences with specific HLA alleles at a false discovery rate of 0.05. A few of the identified cytomegalovirus-associated TCR beta chains were confirmed in vitro to be specific for cytomegalovirus antigens. Correlated functional status among segregating V segments might be attributable to linkage disequilibrium, but an unknown experimental factor could not be ruled out. Sequencing depth was assumed to be roughly uniform across donors in the presence/absence analyses, though that assumption may not hold. In a later analysis, HLA-associated TCR beta chains showed more clonal expansion and lower generation probabilities than non-associated chains that were equally common. A group of highly shared sequence variants was considered likely to be a technical artifact of the sequencing pipeline. The authors suggested that the approach could potentially be extended to other disease states and immunological phenotypes. A later genetic analysis reported fewer N-insertions in productive TCRs among donors in an Asian-associated ancestry cluster than the roughly 700-donor mean. Most TCR sequences were observed very rarely across donors, whereas some public TCRs were present in many individuals. In a later analysis, the rate of TCR association differed among HLA loci, with DRB1 alleles having the most associated TCRs and HLA-C alleles having the fewest. The 87-base-pair reads could not distinguish some IMGT-functional V segments, including TRBV6-2 and TRBV6-3, so those segments were excluded. An earlier analysis of some 590 of the donors showed that most TCR beta V segments appeared in productive rearrangements either about 90% or about 30% of the time, which broadly matched IMGT annotations. Most CMV-associated TCR beta chains appeared to be HLA-restricted in a later analysis, and the HLA associations seemed to be driven largely by CMV exposure. A further reported finding was that TCR beta sequences accurately predicted the HLA-A and HLA-B alleles for most subjects in the first cohort. Over 15 rarely observed V segments, including chromosome 9 orphons, were excluded from the earlier analysis of about 500 of the donors because counts were too low. The classifier was reported to diagnose cytomegalovirus status with high specificity and sensitivity in both the original cohort and the validation cohort. A total of fewer than 200 TCR beta chains were listed by the study as associated with cytomegalovirus. HLA typing was unavailable for some donors at each locus, so association tests used only the typed subset. Several of the top co-occurrence clusters appeared to be linked to parvovirus B19, influenza, CMV and Epstein-Barr virus, according to a later analysis.

From a lookup of the germline V gene, CDR1 and CDR2 are MDHEN and SYDVKM. V is clipped by 10 bases and J by 6 bases, and the sequence between their germline boundaries is 12 bases long. From cysteine to phenylalanine, the CDR3 is 11 amino acids long. The CDR3 DNA has 33 bases and is translated from base 1. Receptor libraries were prepared by the immunoSEQ multiplex PCR assay. For the multiplex PCR, a mixture combining 60 forward primers for TCR Vbeta segments and 13 reverse primers for TCR Jbeta segments was used. The CDR3 region of rearranged TCR beta genes was amplified from genomic DNA by a multiplex PCR assay. The amplified TCR beta libraries were sequenced on the Illumina HiSeq System as 87-base-pair reads. On the authors' methods: A later analysis counted about 80 million unique TCR beta chains across the 550 to 800 repertoires, and around 9.9 million of these chains were shared by at least two donors. Raw reads were error-corrected and collapsed into unique sequences by a nearest-neighbor algorithm in which closely related sequences were merged to remove PCR and sequencing errors. To assign V, D and J gene segments, CDR3 sequences were aligned to IMGT reference sequences. For a sequence to be retained, a match of at least six nucleotides to both a V gene segment and a J gene segment was required. Rearrangements were classified as productive when the CDR3 lacked stop codons and remained in frame with V and J, and all other rearrangements were classified as non-productive. CDR3 was defined by IMGT convention, running from the second conserved V-encoded cysteine to the conserved J-encoded phenylalanine. The earlier analysis of roughly 590 of the donors excluded sequences that lacked an unambiguous match to a single V gene segment. An earlier analysis of several hundred of the donors classified V segments as functional when productive rearrangements were above 56.7% and as segregating when the standard deviation between donors was above 5%. A statistical classification framework was developed to diagnose cytomegalovirus status using the catalog of TCR beta chain sequences. V and J gene assignment, in a later analysis, came from comparing TCR nucleotide sequences with IMGT/GENE-DB human TR gene sequences. Using the TCRdist pipeline, a later analysis assigned CDR3 sequences along with most-parsimonious VDJ recombination scenarios. In a later analysis, each TCR beta chain was defined by its CDR3 amino acid sequence together with its V-gene family, and reads without a unique V-gene family were excluded. As a way to deal with suspected cross-contamination and a sequencing artifact, a later analysis dropped roughly 600 nucleotide sequences that were highly shared and had low generation probability. In a later analysis, a clonal expansion index was calculated for each public chain from normalized within-repertoire ranks of inferred template counts. Generation probabilities in a later analysis came from a VDJ recombination model fitted to out-of-frame rearrangements, and those results were checked against IGoR. Hypergeometric tests were used in a later analysis to score TCR-TCR, TCR-HLA and TCR-CMV co-occurrence, with a repertoire-size bias correction applied to the TCR pairs. False discovery rates were estimated in a later analysis by permuting HLA or CMV assignments 20 times. In a later analysis, co-occurring TCRs were grouped with DBSCAN, and TCRdist sequence similarity was added when clustering was performed within HLA-allele-positive subsets. For co-occurrence clustering, repertoires with fewer than 30,000 or more than 120,000 public chains were excluded, along with roughly 5 repertoires with anomalous nucleotide sharing. This immuneACCESS table, as held by TCRdb, lists in-frame sequences with V and J called but not all clones. Of the missing ones, under half trace to an unresolved V gene in checked studies; the others have no known cause. That table gives V, J and clone size, and the DNA gave D and trimming. The sample table shows 200,000 to 250,000 clones, and over 65% are seen once. The ten most abundant clones make up 1% to 1.5% of the sample.

In total, roughly 670 healthy bone marrow donors made up the cohort. All cohort members were sampled while nominally healthy, although unrecorded immune exposures were likely present. Of the approximately 700 cohort members, around 290 had a positive CMV serostatus and about 360 had a negative one, while no CMV serostatus was recorded for the donor. A peripheral blood sample was collected from each donor, and TCR beta sequencing was performed on peripheral blood mononuclear cells. Genomic DNA extraction from the blood cell samples was performed with the Qiagen DNeasy Blood Extraction Kit. The source material was PBMCs. The origin of this receptor is a human donor in good health. The chain links TRBV28 with TRBJ1-2; the D gene is possibly TRBD1, with 5 bases matching. The bases are TGTGCCACCCTCAGGGAGGATGGCTACACCTTC. It encodes CATLREDGYTF.